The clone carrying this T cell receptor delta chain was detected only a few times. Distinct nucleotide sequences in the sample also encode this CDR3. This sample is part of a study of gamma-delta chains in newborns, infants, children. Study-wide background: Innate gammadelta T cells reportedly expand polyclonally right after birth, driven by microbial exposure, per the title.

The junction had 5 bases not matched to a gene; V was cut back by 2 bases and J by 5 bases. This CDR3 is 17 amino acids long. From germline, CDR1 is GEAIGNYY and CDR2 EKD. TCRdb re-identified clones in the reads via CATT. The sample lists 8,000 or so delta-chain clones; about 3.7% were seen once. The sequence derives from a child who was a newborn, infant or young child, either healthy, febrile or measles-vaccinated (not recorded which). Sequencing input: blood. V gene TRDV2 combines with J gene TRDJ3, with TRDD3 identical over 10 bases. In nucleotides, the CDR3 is TGTGCCTGTGACATACTGGGGGATTTTGGGGACACCCGACAGATGTTTTTC. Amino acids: CACDILGDFGDTRQMFF.